These 4 T cell receptor beta chains were all obtained from the same sample, sequenced in a study of cytomegalovirus exposure and HLA in healthy donors. Primers included in the PCR were 60 Vbeta and 13 Jbeta primers. Assay used: immunoSEQ multiplex PCR; TCRdb lists only in-frame clones, some missing. The sample holds some 110,000 clones; over 75% are singletons and the top ten take roughly 6%. Sequencing was done on a sample of PBMCs. The receptors were gathered from a man aged 60 to 69 in good health and CMV-seropositive.

This sequence joins TRBV10-1 and TRBJ2-7; maybe TRBD1 (5 bases). Trimming removed 3 bases from V and 2 bases from J, with 11 bases in between. This CDR3 is built from 14 residues. Germline loops: CDR1 WNHNN, CDR2 SYGVQD (reference sequence). CDR3 in amino acids: CASSDRQSAYEQYF. The CDR3 nucleotides read TGCGCCAGCAGTGATCGACAGTCTGCCTACGAGCAGTACTTC.

V usage is TRBV9 and J usage is TRBJ2-3; TRBD2 is a possible D gene (6 bases). The CDR3 contains 15 residues. With 0 bases removed from V and 0 bases from J, the gap between germline ends came to 8 bases. Germline CDR1 SGDLS, CDR2 YYNGEE. The CDR3 protein is CASSVEAGSTDTQYF. In DNA, the CDR3 is TGTGCCAGCAGCGTAGAGGCGGGGAGCACAGATACGCAGTATTTT.

V and J are TRBV2 and TRBJ1-1, with unresolved D. Germline V lookup: CDR1 SNHLY, CDR2 FYNNEI. The CDR3 is made up of 16 amino acids. V was pared by 8 bases and J by 4 bases, with 23 bases between. The CDR3 is CASDQGGGRRGTEAFF. Here the CDR3 DNA reads TGTGCCAGCGACCAAGGTGGAGGGCGACGGGGCACTGAAGCTTTCTTT.

This clone has a handful of counts. The rearrangement links TRBV6-1 to TRBJ1-5; 7 nucleotides line up with TRBD1. The CDR3 covers 13 residues. Germline V gene lookup returns CDR1 MNHNS and CDR2 SASEGT. V shed 5 bases and J 4 bases; nucleotides not matched to a gene: 2. CDR3: CASSKQGNQPQHF. The CDR3 nucleotides are TGTGCCAGCAGTAAACAGGGGAATCAGCCCCAGCATTTT.